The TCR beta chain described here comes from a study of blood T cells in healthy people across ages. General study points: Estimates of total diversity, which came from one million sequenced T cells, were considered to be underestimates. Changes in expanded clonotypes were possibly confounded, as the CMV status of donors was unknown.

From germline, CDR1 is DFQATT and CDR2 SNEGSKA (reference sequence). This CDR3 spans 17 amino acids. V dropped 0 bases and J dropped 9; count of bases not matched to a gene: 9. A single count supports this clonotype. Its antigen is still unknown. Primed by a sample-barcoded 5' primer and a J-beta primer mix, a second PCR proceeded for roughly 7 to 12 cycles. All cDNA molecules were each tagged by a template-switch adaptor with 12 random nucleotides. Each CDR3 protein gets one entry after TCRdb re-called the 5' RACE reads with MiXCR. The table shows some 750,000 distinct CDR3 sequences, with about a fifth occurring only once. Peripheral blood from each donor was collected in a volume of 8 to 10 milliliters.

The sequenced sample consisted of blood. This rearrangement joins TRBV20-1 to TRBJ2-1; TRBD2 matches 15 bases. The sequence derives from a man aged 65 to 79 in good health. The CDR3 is CSARDKPRTSGGGEQFF. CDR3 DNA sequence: TGCAGTGCTAGAGATAAACCCAGGACTAGCGGGGGGGGTGAGCAGTTCTTC.